This passage covers 30 T cell receptor beta chains from one sample sequenced in a study of OX40 agonist ivuxolimab in advanced cancers. Sequencing was performed with immunoSEQ multiplex PCR; in TCRdb, only in-frame clones are kept and a portion is missing. This sample has 65,000 to 95,000 clones, with roughly 92% found just once. Sequencing used CD4+ or CD8+ T cells sorted from blood, obtained in a trial of the OX40 agonist ivuxolimab. Receptors were obtained from an adult with an advanced solid tumor such as melanoma, head and neck, liver or kidney cancer.

The V gene is TRBV4-3, the J gene TRBJ2-7; D gene uncertain. The germline V gene encodes CDR1 LGHNA and CDR2 YSLEER. This CDR3 has 14 amino acids. Trimming shortened V by 0 bases and J by 5 bases, and 11 bases separated the two germline ends. CDR3 protein: CASSQDFVSNEQYF. CDR3 coding DNA: TGCGCCAGCAGCCAAGATTTCGTCAGCAACGAGCAGTACTTC.

The table lists this clone with a few counts. This chain links TRBV2 with TRBJ2-7; no clear D. V lost 4 bases and J lost 11, with 12 bases in between. The germline CDR1 and CDR2 sequences are SNHLY and FYNNEI. The CDR3 totals 11 residues. The CDR3 DNA reads TGTGCCAGCAGTGTCCAACGACGGGAGTACTTC. The encoded protein is CASSVQRREYF.

The chain carries TRBV5-6 and TRBJ2-2, with 10 bases that match TRBD2. The CDR3 spans 18 residues. Germline loops: CDR1 SGHDT, CDR2 YYEEEE. J lost 3 bases, V lost 4 bases, and 12 bases had no gene match. The CDR3 region has the DNA TGTGCCAGCAGCCAGCTGGCCCCTAGCGGGGGTGACACCGGGGAGCTGTTTTTT. It is translated as CASSQLAPSGGDTGELFF.

The CDR3 spells CASSSPAGWGRINTEAFF. The CDR3 bases are TGTGCCAGCAGCTCCCCCGCTGGGTGGGGCAGAATCAACACTGAAGCTTTCTTT. The chain is built from TRBV7-6 and TRBJ1-1, with a tentative D call TRBD1 (5 bases). This CDR3 has 18 amino acids. The V gene lost 4 bases and the J gene lost 2 bases, with 23 bases spanning the gap. CDR1 and CDR2 (germline): SGHVS, FNYEAQ. Combining the CDR3 with reference TRBV7-6 and TRBJ1-1 gives the whole variable domain GAGVSQSPRYKVTKRGQDVALRCDPISGHVSLYWYRQALGQGPEFLTYFNYEAQQDKSGLPNDRFSAERPEGSISTLTIQRTEQRDSAMYRCASSSPAGWGRINTEAFFGQGTRLTVV.

The genes are TRBV6-5 and TRBJ2-7; the D gene is possibly TRBD2 (5 bases). V shed 6 bases and J shed 3 bases, with 9 bases lying between them. CDR1 MNHEY and CDR2 SVGAGI come from the germline V gene. CDR3 length: 12 residues. The CDR3 protein is CASRDGLYEQYF. The CDR3 DNA reads TGTGCCAGCAGGGACGGACTCTACGAGCAGTACTTC.

This rearrangement joins TRBV15 to TRBJ2-7; D gene unclear. V lost 3 bases and J lost 4, with 7 bases in between. CDR3 size: 12 residues. Germline V lookup: CDR1 LNHNV, CDR2 YYDKDF (reference sequence). The CDR3 DNA sequence: TGTGCCACCAGCAGCATAGGGTACGAGCAGTACTTC. Translation: CATSSIGYEQYF.

This chain's CDR3 is CAWRWGGDTEAFF. The CDR3 region has the DNA TGTGCCTGGAGATGGGGGGGCGACACTGAAGCTTTCTTT. The rearrangement links TRBV30 to TRBJ1-1, with D maybe TRBD1 (6 bases). This CDR3 region has 13 residues. Trimming removed 3 bases at V and 3 bases at J, with 11 bases between. Germline V CDR1 and CDR2: GTSNPN, SVGIG (reference sequence).

The V and J genes are TRBV6-5 and TRBJ2-1; D not certain. CDR3 size: 15 residues. Germline CDR1 and CDR2: MNHEY and SVGAGI. Trimming pared 0 bases from V and 0 bases from J, leaving 6 bases between. CDR3 nucleotides: TGTGCCAGCAGTTACTCGGCTAGCTCCTACAATGAGCAGTTCTTC. Translated: CASSYSASSYNEQFF.

The chain employs TRBV9 and TRBJ1-3, with 9 bases that match TRBD1. Per germline, CDR1 SGDLS and CDR2 YYNGEE. V was pared by 4 bases and J by 0 bases, with 11 bases of the junction left unmatched. The CDR3 loop spans 18 amino acids. In DNA, the CDR3 is TGTGCCAGCAGCCCTTTTGAGGGACAGGGCCTCTCTGGAAACACCATATATTTT. Its protein is CASSPFEGQGLSGNTIYF.

The V gene is TRBV16, the J gene TRBJ1-4, with no clear D. Trimming pared 2 bases from V and 3 bases from J, leaving 10 bases between. Germline assignment: CDR1 KGHSY and CDR2 FQNENV. This CDR3 is built from 15 residues. The CDR3 coding sequence is TGTGCCAGCAGCCAAGGCTTTTCCGCTAATGAAAAACTGTTTTTT. Protein: CASSQGFSANEKLFF.

The V and J genes are TRBV9 and TRBJ2-2, with D possibly TRBD1 on 5 matching bases. Trimming removed 1 base from V and 0 bases from J, with 10 bases in between. The CDR3 runs to 16 residues. Germline V CDR1 and CDR2: SGDLS, YYNGEE. The CDR3 DNA is TGTGCCAGCAGCGTAAACAGGAACGCGAACACCGGGGAGCTGTTTTTT. Translating gives CASSVNRNANTGELFF.

The J gene is TRBJ1-2, the V gene TRBV13, with D tentatively TRBD1 (5 bases). Germline V CDR1 and CDR2: PRHDT, FYEKMQ (reference sequence). V lost 1 base, J lost 4 bases, and 13 bases lay in between. The CDR3 covers 15 residues. The CDR3 DNA reads TGTGCCAGCAGCTTAGTATCGGACACCCTCTATGGCTACACCTTC. Its protein is CASSLVSDTLYGYTF.

The chain uses TRBV5-1 and TRBJ1-1; D is ambiguous. The CDR3 spans 13 residues. V was shortened by 4 bases and J by 0 bases, with 7 bases between the two germline ends. The germline V gene has CDR1 SGHRS and CDR2 YFSETQ. This CDR3 is CASSLHVNTEAFF. CDR3 bases: TGCGCCAGCAGCCTCCACGTGAACACTGAAGCTTTCTTT. Looking up the rest from reference TRBV5-1 and TRBJ1-1 gives the full variable domain: KAGVTQTPRYLIKTRGQQVTLSCSPISGHRSVSWYQQTPGQGLQFLFEYFSETQRNKGNFPGRFSGRQFSNSRSEMNVSTLELGDSALYLCASSLHVNTEAFFGQGTRLTVV.

The chain uses TRBV2 and TRBJ2-7, with D tentatively TRBD1 or TRBD2 (5 bases each). CDR1 is SNHLY, CDR2 FYNNEI, per germline. This CDR3 spans 13 amino acids. The V end lost 10 bases, the J end lost 9 bases, and 22 bases lay between the germline ends. CDR3: CAIDTGAAPGQYF. In DNA, the CDR3 is TGTGCCATCGATACCGGGGCCGCCCCTGGGCAGTACTTC.

The V gene is TRBV9, the J gene TRBJ2-1, with D maybe TRBD1 (6 bases). This CDR3 comprises 15 residues. Between the trimmed V and J ends, which lost 0 bases and 4 bases, there was a span of 11 bases. Germline V CDR1 and CDR2: SGDLS, YYNGEE. CDR3 nucleotide sequence: TGTGCCAGCAGCGTAGAGGGGGAAAGATACAATGAGCAGTTCTTC. It codes for CASSVEGERYNEQFF.

V usage is TRBV11-2 and J usage is TRBJ2-1; 8 bases agree with TRBD2. This CDR3 contains 17 residues. V dropped 1 base and J dropped 4; count of bases not matched to a gene: 9. CDR1 is SGHAT and CDR2 is FQNNGV in the germline V gene. As DNA, the CDR3 is TGTGCCAGCAGCTTAGTCGGACGGGGGGGCTCTTACAATGAGCAGTTCTTC. Protein sequence: CASSLVGRGGSYNEQFF. Full variable domain (outside the CDR3, taken from reference TRBV11-2 and TRBJ2-1): EAGVAQSPRYKIIEKRQSVAFWCNPISGHATLYWYQQILGQGPKLLIQFQNNGVVDDSQLPKDRFSAERLKGVDSTLKIQPAKLEDSAVYLCASSLVGRGGSYNEQFFGPGTRLTVL.

The V gene is TRBV5-4, the J gene TRBJ1-1, with 8 bases that match TRBD1. Per germline, CDR1 SGHNT and CDR2 YYREEE (reference sequence). The CDR3 covers 13 residues. J lost 5 bases, V lost 6 bases, and 6 bases had no gene match. CDR3 in DNA: TGTGCCAGCACCGACAGGGGAGGGACTGAAGCTTTCTTT. Protein sequence: CASTDRGGTEAFF.

The V gene is TRBV7-8, the J gene TRBJ1-4, with D maybe TRBD1 (6 bases). The CDR3 loop spans 15 amino acids. Per germline, CDR1 SGHVS and CDR2 FQNEAQ. With 5 bases removed from V and 8 bases from J, the gap between germline ends came to 18 bases. CDR3 residues: CASSPENRELEKLFF. CDR3 DNA sequence: TGTGCCAGCAGCCCAGAGAACAGGGAATTAGAAAAACTGTTTTTT. The full variable domain, rest sourced from reference TRBV7-8 and TRBJ1-4, is GAGVSQSPRYKVAKRGQDVALRCDPISGHVSLFWYQQALGQGPEFLTYFQNEAQLDKSGLPSDRFFAERPEGSVSTLKIQRTQQEDSAVYLCASSPENRELEKLFFGSGTQLSVL.

V and J are TRBV9 and TRBJ2-1; 8 bases are shared with TRBD1. The trim removed 5 bases at V and 5 bases at J, leaving 9 bases unmatched. The CDR3 has 15 amino acids. The V gene's germline CDR1 is SGDLS and CDR2 YYNGEE. In DNA form, the CDR3 reads TGTGCCAGCAGTCCTTGGACAGGGATCGACAATGAGCAGTTCTTC. Amino acids: CASSPWTGIDNEQFF. Complete variable domain (other parts from reference TRBV9 and TRBJ2-1): DSGVTQTPKHLITATGQRVTLRCSPRSGDLSVYWYQQSLDQGLQFLIQYYNGEERAKGNILERFSAQQFPDLHSELNLSSLELGDSALYFCASSPWTGIDNEQFFGPGTRLTVL.

CDR3: CASDRLDTQYF. CDR3 sequence (DNA): TGTGCCAGTGACCGGCTGGATACGCAGTATTTT. The chain recombines TRBV2 with TRBJ2-3; D remains ambiguous. Per germline, CDR1 SNHLY and CDR2 FYNNEI. The CDR3 length is 11 residues. Trimming removed 9 bases from V and 6 bases from J, with 10 bases in between.

DNA for the CDR3: TGCAGCGTTGAAGGGACAGACAGCTATGGCTACACCTTC. As protein: CSVEGTDSYGYTF. The V gene is TRBV29-1, the J gene TRBJ1-2, with D possibly being TRBD1 (6 bases). Germline CDR1 and CDR2: SQVTM and ANQGSEA. The CDR3 consists of 13 residues. V lost 1 base and J 4 bases, leaving 10 bases between the germline ends.

The J gene is TRBJ2-3, the V gene TRBV6-4, with TRBD2 as a possible D gene (6 bases). V dropped 2 bases and J dropped 0 bases, with 6 bases sitting between them. The germline gives CDR1 MRHNA, CDR2 SNTAGT. The CDR3 is 14 residues long. CDR3: CASSDGTSTDTQYF. DNA for the CDR3: TGTGCCAGCAGTGACGGGACTAGCACAGATACGCAGTATTTT.

The chain couples TRBV19 to TRBJ2-3; TRBD2 matches at 10 bases. The CDR3 covers 15 residues. The J segment lost 4 bases and the V segment lost 3 bases, leaving 4 bases of the junction unmatched. Germline V lookup: CDR1 LNHDA, CDR2 SQIVND (reference sequence). The DNA of the CDR3 is TGTGCCAGTAGTATCCTAGCGGGAGAGTCAGATACGCAGTATTTT. Protein sequence: CASSILAGESDTQYF.

The J gene is TRBJ2-5, the V gene TRBV27; tentatively, D is TRBD2 (6 bases). TRBJ2-7 matches the DNA end more closely, so the J call is doubtful. The CDR3 is 14 residues long. CDR1 and CDR2 from the germline V gene are MNHEY and SMNVEV (reference sequence). DNA for the CDR3: TGTGCCAGCAGTTTAATGGCGGGGAGCTACGAGCAGTACTTC. Translating gives CASSLMAGSYEQYF.

The count of this clone is one. The V gene is TRBV9, the J gene TRBJ2-7; TRBD1 is a possible D gene (5 bases). This CDR3 has 13 residues. Germline assignment: CDR1 SGDLS and CDR2 YYNGEE. Trimming took 4 bases from V and 5 from J, leaving 13 bases between them. CDR3 amino acids: CASSPVPGNEQYF. CDR3 nucleotide sequence: TGTGCCAGCAGCCCCGTCCCAGGGAACGAGCAGTACTTC.

This rearrangement joins TRBV5-1 to TRBJ2-1, with a tentative D call TRBD1 (6 bases). Germline loops: CDR1 SGHRS, CDR2 YFSETQ. CDR3 size: 12 residues. The V and J ends lost 2 bases and 10 bases respectively, with 10 bases between them. The CDR3 is CASSFSGVEQFF. CDR3 nucleotides: TGCGCCAGCAGCTTCTCAGGGGTCGAGCAGTTCTTC.

This clone was seen just once. The chain carries TRBV18 and TRBJ2-7, with 7 bases identical to TRBD2. Germline V lookup: CDR1 KGHSH, CDR2 LQKENI. V dropped 6 bases and J dropped 1; count of bases not matched to a gene: 3. CDR3 size: 13 residues. CDR3 coding DNA: TGTGCCAGCTCCGGGGACTATTCCTACGAGCAGTACTTC. Translating gives CASSGDYSYEQYF.

The chain links TRBV5-6 to TRBJ1-2; D gene uncertain. The V end lost 0 bases, the J end lost 0 bases, and 6 bases lay between the germline ends. The CDR3 contains 14 residues. CDR1 and CDR2 from the germline V gene are SGHDT and YYEEEE. The CDR3 region has the DNA TGTGCCAGCAGCTTGGGGGTCACTAACTATGGCTACACCTTC. Protein sequence: CASSLGVTNYGYTF.

Here the CDR3 reads CASSLTGVNTEAFF. CDR3 bases: TGTGCCAGCAGCCTGACAGGGGTGAACACTGAAGCTTTCTTT. V and J are TRBV5-4 and TRBJ1-1; 8 nucleotides match TRBD1. The CDR3 contains 14 residues. CDR1 is SGHNT, CDR2 YYREEE, per germline (reference sequence). Trimming cost V 4 bases and J 0 bases; bases outside gene matches: 2.

By proportion, this clone is medium-sized. This chain uses TRBV30 with TRBJ1-1; 9 nucleotides agree with TRBD1. The J segment lost 4 bases and the V segment lost 3 bases, leaving 6 bases of the junction unmatched. The CDR3 runs to 14 residues. CDR1 is GTSNPN and CDR2 is SVGIG in the germline V gene (reference sequence). The chain's CDR3 is CAWSPGQGSTEAFF. CDR3 nucleotide sequence: TGTGCCTGGAGCCCGGGACAGGGTTCCACTGAAGCTTTCTTT.